This T cell receptor beta chain was captured by sequencing in a study of shared clonotypes between healthy human individuals. Study-wide results and caveats: All-four-donor shared clonotypes had higher generation probabilities than non-shared clonotypes did. Estimated clonotype richness was generally higher in naive than memory subsets.

Notes on this clone: The antigen is not known.

The naive CD8 population came from CD45RO-negative cells selected for CCR7, without terminally differentiated effector memory CD45RA+ cells. The healthy adult donors were HIV-negative and reported no recent acute infections or vaccinations. Sorted-subset replicate PCRs used 150 to 250 ng of genomic DNA. This amount corresponded to some 32,000 T cell genomes. TCRdb's copy holds only in-frame clones and misses some; the assay was immunoSEQ multiplex PCR. The data hold 1.5 million to 2.5 million clones, with roughly 95% observed a single time. With 5 bases clipped from V and 5 bases from J, the junction kept 7 bases outside the gene matches. From germline, CDR1 is ENHRY and CDR2 SYGVKD. The CDR3 has 15 residues.

The clonotype originates from a man aged 18 to 30 in good health. The V call is TRBV10-3, the J call TRBJ2-7, with 12 positions matching TRBD1. Sequenced material: naive CD8+ T cells sorted from blood. CDR3 sequence reads: CAISSPGQGADEQYF. CDR3 DNA: TGTGCCATCAGTTCGCCGGGACAGGGGGCCGACGAGCAGTACTTC.